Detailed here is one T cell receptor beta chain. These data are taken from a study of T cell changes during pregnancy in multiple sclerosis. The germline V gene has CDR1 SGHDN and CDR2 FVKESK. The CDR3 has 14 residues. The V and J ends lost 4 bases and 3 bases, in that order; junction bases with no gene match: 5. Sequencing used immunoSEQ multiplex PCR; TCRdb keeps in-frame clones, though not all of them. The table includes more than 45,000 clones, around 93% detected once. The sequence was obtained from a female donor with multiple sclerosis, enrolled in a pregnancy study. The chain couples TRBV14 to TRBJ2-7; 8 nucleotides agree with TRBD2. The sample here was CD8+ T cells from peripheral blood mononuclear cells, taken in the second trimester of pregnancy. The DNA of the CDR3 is TGTGCCAGCAGCCCGGGACTAGTTTACTACGAGCAGTACTTC. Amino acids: CASSPGLVYYEQYF.